The 9 T cell receptor beta chains reported below all come from one sample, sequenced in a study of radiotherapy plus CTLA-4 blockade in lung cancer (dated by TCRdb to the late 2010s). Library method: the immunoSEQ multiplex PCR assay. The clones in this table, taken by TCRdb from immuneACCESS, are in-frame only. Not every clone is retained; where verified, under half of the shortfall comes from an unresolved V gene, and the cause of the rest is unknown. For this sample the table gives about 98,000 clones, of which 82% were detected only once. The biggest ten clones account for about 3.5% of the sample. The source material was peripheral blood, sampled from a patient treated with radiotherapy plus ipilimumab. The receptor source for this set is a human donor with non-small cell lung cancer who had a partial response to radiotherapy plus ipilimumab.

This clone has just one count. The chain carries TRBV18 and TRBJ1-1; D remains unclear. Germline V lookup: CDR1 KGHSH, CDR2 LQKENI. The germline V and J ends were trimmed by 0 bases and 1 base, with 9 bases remaining between them. This CDR3 region has 15 residues. The CDR3 protein is CASSPPSERNTEAFF. The DNA for the CDR3 is TGTGCCAGCTCACCACCCAGCGAGCGGAACACTGAAGCTTTCTTT.

The V call is TRBV9, the J call TRBJ1-5; D might be TRBD1 (6 bases). Germline V gives CDR1 SGDLS, CDR2 YYNGEE. The CDR3 is 16 amino acids. V was trimmed by 0 bases and J by 3 bases, leaving 13 bases between them. CDR3 sequence reads: CASSVGRGGPNQPQHF. CDR3 nucleotides: TGTGCCAGCAGCGTAGGGAGGGGGGGCCCCAATCAGCCCCAGCATTTT. Using reference TRBV9 and TRBJ1-5 for the parts outside the CDR3, the full variable domain is DSGVTQTPKHLITATGQRVTLRCSPRSGDLSVYWYQQSLDQGLQFLIQYYNGEERAKGNILERFSAQQFPDLHSELNLSSLELGDSALYFCASSVGRGGPNQPQHFGDGTRLSIL.

The genes are TRBV5-1 and TRBJ1-4, with D maybe TRBD1 (5 bases). V was clipped by 3 bases and J by 0 bases, with 6 bases between them. This CDR3 contains 14 residues. From germline, CDR1 is SGHRS and CDR2 YFSETQ. This CDR3 is CASSSGPTNEKLFF. CDR3 nucleotide sequence: TGCGCCAGCAGCTCAGGGCCAACTAATGAAAAACTGTTTTTT.

The chain links TRBV9 to TRBJ2-7, with D tentatively TRBD1 (5 bases). Trimming shortened V by 2 bases and J by 1 base, and 13 bases separated the two germline ends. The CDR3 contains 15 residues. CDR1 SGDLS and CDR2 YYNGEE come from the germline V gene. The CDR3 bases are TGTGCCAGCAGCGTGTTCAGGGAACTTTCCTACGAGCAGTACTTC. Translating it yields CASSVFRELSYEQYF.

The chain joins TRBV27 to TRBJ2-1; maybe TRBD2 (6 bases). CDR1 is MNHEY and CDR2 is SMNVEV in the germline V gene (reference sequence). V gave up 5 bases and J gave up 9 bases, with 17 bases separating them. This CDR3 is built from 14 residues. The DNA for the CDR3 is TGTGCCAGCAGTCCCTTGCTCGGGAGAAGTGAGCAGTTCTTC. This sequence encodes CASSPLLGRSEQFF.

This chain connects TRBV5-6 to TRBJ1-3, with TRBD1 as a possible D gene (6 bases). This CDR3 is 17 amino acids long. Germline V CDR1 and CDR2: SGHDT, YYEEEE. Trimming stripped 0 bases from V and 2 bases from J, with 15 bases between. The CDR3 coding sequence is TGTGCCAGCAGCTTGGCCGGTCGGGGGGCCGCTGGAAACACCATATATTTT. This translates into CASSLAGRGAAGNTIYF.

The chain uses TRBV7-9 and TRBJ2-1, with D maybe TRBD2 (6 bases). V lost 5 bases, J lost 2 bases, and 13 bases lay in between. CDR3 length: 15 residues. Per the germline V gene, CDR1 is SEHNR and CDR2 is FQNEAQ (reference sequence). The DNA of the CDR3 is TGTGCCAGCAGCCCCCTAGCGCCAACCTACAATGAGCAGTTCTTC. It yields the protein CASSPLAPTYNEQFF.

The rearrangement uses TRBV9 and TRBJ1-2; D not certain. The CDR3 extends over 15 amino acids. Between the trimmed V and J ends, which lost 0 bases and 0 bases, there was a span of 9 bases. Germline CDR1 SGDLS, CDR2 YYNGEE. In DNA, the CDR3 is TGTGCCAGCAGCGTAGGGGCACCTTCTAACTATGGCTACACCTTC. Translating gives CASSVGAPSNYGYTF.

This clone appeared once. The rearrangement links TRBV5-1 to TRBJ2-3; 7 bases map to TRBD2. Trimming took 7 bases from V and 0 from J; bases not matched to a gene: 2. The CDR3 is 13 residues long. CDR1 is SGHRS, CDR2 YFSETQ, per germline. In nucleotides, the CDR3 is TGCGCCAGCCGAGCGGGAAGCACAGATACGCAGTATTTT. Protein: CASRAGSTDTQYF.